This TCR beta chain was sequenced for a study of shared clonotypes between healthy human individuals. Only in-frame clones appear in the TCRdb table, and some are missing; sequencing was by immunoSEQ multiplex PCR. The table shows around 500,000 clones, with about 85% occurring only once. V was shortened by 4 bases and J by 2 bases, with 12 bases between the two germline ends. Germline V gives CDR1 SGHTA, CDR2 FQGNSA. The CDR3 consists of 15 residues. The sequencing input was PBMCs. The V gene is TRBV7-2, the J gene TRBJ2-1; maybe TRBD2 (6 bases). The source is a woman between 40 and 50 years old in good health. Some clones in this sample may be carry-over from other donors' samples. The CDR3 DNA sequence: TGTGCCAGCAGCTCCCCGGGACTGACCTACAATGAGCAGTTCTTC. This encodes CASSSPGLTYNEQFF.